This T cell receptor beta chain was recorded in a study of blood T cell repertoires in COVID-19. Study in general: COVID-19 samples collected from the United States, Italy and Spain covered acute and convalescent phases.

Germline values: CDR1 SNHLY, CDR2 FYNNEI. Trimming removed 4 bases from V and 7 bases from J, with 17 bases in between. The CDR3 has 16 amino acids. Per the study methods: Amplifying reference gene primers gave estimates of nucleated cell counts. The assay was immunoSEQ multiplex PCR, and TCRdb's table has in-frame clones only and misses some. The V and J calls and the clone size are those of that table, but D and trimming were determined from the DNA. Of around 200,000 clones detected, around 82% appear once; the ten largest clones hold less than 3%. The chain is built from TRBV2 and TRBJ1-6; D is possibly TRBD1 (6 bases). Sequenced material: peripheral blood. The sequence was obtained from a man aged 50 to 60 with active or convalescent COVID-19. CDR3 in amino acids: CASSGRSTGNNSPLHF. CDR3 sequence (DNA): TGTGCCAGCAGTGGGAGGAGCACAGGGAACAATTCACCCCTCCACTTT.